These T cell receptor beta chains were read from a single sample in a study of OX40 agonist ivuxolimab in advanced cancers. Method: immunoSEQ multiplex PCR; TCRdb's copy keeps in-frame clones and lacks some. The sample carries tens of thousands of clones, around 90% recorded once. Sequencing was performed on CD4+ or CD8+ T cells sorted from blood, taken in a trial of the OX40 agonist ivuxolimab. The origin of the receptors is an adult with an advanced solid tumor such as melanoma, head and neck, liver or kidney cancer. Each CDR3 is given with its conserved first and last residue. Each record gives: D gene, clone size, V gene, J gene, CDR3 protein, CDR3 DNA. The D gene is left open where the match is weak. Size is omitted from some rows. Given values are once, few, many or a class for expanded clones.

d_gene: TRBD2
abundance: -
v_gene: TRBV2
j_gene: TRBJ2-7
CDR3aa: CASTSGSYEQYF
CDR3nt: TGTGCCAGCACTAGCGGGAGCTACGAGCAGTACTTC

d_gene: TRBD1
abundance: -
v_gene: TRBV6-1
j_gene: TRBJ1-1
CDR3aa: CASSAQGEMNTEAFF
CDR3nt: TGTGCCAGCAGTGCACAGGGGGAGATGAACACTGAAGCTTTCTTT

d_gene: -
abundance: once
v_gene: TRBV19
j_gene: TRBJ2-6
CDR3aa: CASTKGSGGANVLTF
CDR3nt: TGTGCCAGTACGAAGGGATCAGGTGGGGCCAACGTCCTGACTTTC

d_gene: -
abundance: -
v_gene: TRBV7-2
j_gene: TRBJ2-3
CDR3aa: CASSGGGRRATRLSDTQYF
CDR3nt: TGTGCCAGCAGCGGGGGGGGCAGACGTGCGACCCGCCTTTCAGATACGCAGTATTTT

d_gene: -
abundance: -
v_gene: TRBV7-2
j_gene: TRBJ1-6
CDR3aa: CASSFDRFSPLHF
CDR3nt: TGTGCCAGCAGCTTCGACAGGTTTTCACCCCTCCACTTT

d_gene: -
abundance: -
v_gene: TRBV11-2
j_gene: TRBJ2-5
CDR3aa: CASSLDLGSETQYF
CDR3nt: TGTGCCAGCAGCTTAGATCTGGGCAGTGAGACCCAGTACTTC

d_gene: -
abundance: -
v_gene: TRBV21-1
j_gene: TRBJ2-2
CDR3aa: CASSKRSGMYTGELFF
CDR3nt: TGTGCCAGCAGCAAAAGAAGCGGGATGTACACCGGGGAGCTGTTTTTT

d_gene: -
abundance: -
v_gene: TRBV29-1
j_gene: TRBJ2-1
CDR3aa: CSVEEWGLNREQFF
CDR3nt: TGCAGCGTTGAAGAATGGGGCCTGAACCGTGAGCAGTTCTTC

d_gene: TRBD1
abundance: -
v_gene: TRBV28
j_gene: TRBJ1-2
CDR3aa: CASSDRGNYGYTF
CDR3nt: TGTGCCAGCAGTGACAGGGGGAACTATGGCTACACCTTC

d_gene: -
abundance: -
v_gene: TRBV7-2
j_gene: TRBJ1-1
CDR3aa: CASSSQGTTEAFF
CDR3nt: TGTGCCAGCAGCTCACAGGGCACCACTGAAGCTTTCTTT

d_gene: -
abundance: -
v_gene: TRBV28
j_gene: TRBJ1-4
CDR3aa: CASSFPGGGEKLFF
CDR3nt: TGTGCCAGCAGTTTTCCCGGGGGGGGCGAAAAACTGTTTTTT

d_gene: -
abundance: -
v_gene: TRBV11-2
j_gene: TRBJ2-5
CDR3aa: CASSLIVFQETQYF
CDR3nt: TGTGCCAGCAGCTTAATTGTATTCCAAGAGACCCAGTACTTC

d_gene: -
abundance: -
v_gene: TRBV9
j_gene: TRBJ1-2
CDR3aa: CASSVAVGNYGYTF
CDR3nt: TGTGCCAGCAGCGTAGCTGTGGGGAACTATGGCTACACCTTC

d_gene: TRBD2
abundance: -
v_gene: TRBV10-1
j_gene: TRBJ2-7
CDR3aa: CASSAGTSRYEQYF
CDR3nt: TGCGCCAGCAGTGCCGGGACTAGCAGGTACGAGCAGTACTTC

d_gene: -
abundance: -
v_gene: TRBV7-9
j_gene: TRBJ2-1
CDR3aa: CASSKLWAYNEQFF
CDR3nt: TGTGCCAGCAGTAAACTGTGGGCCTACAATGAGCAGTTCTTC

d_gene: -
abundance: -
v_gene: TRBV19
j_gene: TRBJ2-3
CDR3aa: CASSPEGTDTQYF
CDR3nt: TGTGCCAGTAGTCCCGAGGGCACAGATACGCAGTATTTT

d_gene: -
abundance: -
v_gene: TRBV4-3
j_gene: TRBJ1-3
CDR3aa: CASSQDPGLSGNTIYF
CDR3nt: TGCGCCAGCAGCCAAGATCCGGGGCTGTCTGGAAACACCATATATTTT

d_gene: -
abundance: -
v_gene: TRBV18
j_gene: TRBJ2-1
CDR3aa: CASTRSGGDINNEQFF
CDR3nt: TGTGCCAGCACGCGGTCGGGGGGCGATATTAACAATGAGCAGTTCTTC

d_gene: -
abundance: -
v_gene: TRBV10-3
j_gene: TRBJ1-4
CDR3aa: CAIRPTGSSNEKLFF
CDR3nt: TGTGCCATCAGGCCAACAGGGTCCTCAAATGAAAAACTGTTTTTT

d_gene: -
abundance: -
v_gene: TRBV28
j_gene: TRBJ2-7
CDR3aa: CASSRLYEQYF
CDR3nt: TGTGCCAGCAGTCGTTTATACGAGCAGTACTTC

d_gene: TRBD1
abundance: -
v_gene: TRBV6-4
j_gene: TRBJ2-7
CDR3aa: CASGPPHRQDRGRGGEQYF
CDR3nt: TGTGCCAGCGGTCCCCCTCACCGCCAGGACAGGGGGCGTGGAGGTGAGCAGTACTTC

d_gene: -
abundance: -
v_gene: TRBV5-4
j_gene: TRBJ1-1
CDR3aa: CASSSKIGRNTEAFF
CDR3nt: TGTGCCAGCAGCTCAAAAATCGGACGGAACACTGAAGCTTTCTTT

d_gene: -
abundance: -
v_gene: TRBV6-1
j_gene: TRBJ2-1
CDR3aa: CASQDSYYNEQFF
CDR3nt: TGTGCCAGCCAAGACAGCTACTACAATGAGCAGTTCTTC

d_gene: TRBD2
abundance: -
v_gene: TRBV4-1
j_gene: TRBJ2-3
CDR3aa: CASSQDSGSGTDTQYF
CDR3nt: TGCGCCAGCAGCCAAGATAGCGGGAGCGGGACAGATACGCAGTATTTT

d_gene: -
abundance: -
v_gene: TRBV5-4
j_gene: TRBJ1-2
CDR3aa: CASSLIRRGNYGYTF
CDR3nt: TGTGCCAGCAGCTTGATTCGGCGGGGAAACTATGGCTACACCTTC

d_gene: -
abundance: -
v_gene: TRBV6-6
j_gene: TRBJ2-1
CDR3aa: CASNPLGYEQFF
CDR3nt: TGTGCCAGCAATCCTCTCGGGTATGAGCAGTTCTTC

d_gene: TRBD1
abundance: -
v_gene: TRBV7-3
j_gene: TRBJ2-2
CDR3aa: CASSLGTGFVGELFF
CDR3nt: TGTGCCAGCAGCTTGGGGACAGGGTTCGTCGGGGAGCTGTTTTTT

d_gene: -
abundance: few
v_gene: TRBV29-1
j_gene: TRBJ2-3
CDR3aa: CSVSKYETDTQYF
CDR3nt: TGCAGCGTTTCGAAGTATGAGACAGATACGCAGTATTTT

d_gene: TRBD2
abundance: few
v_gene: TRBV2
j_gene: TRBJ2-7
CDR3aa: CASSSGTSIHF
CDR3nt: TGTGCCAGCAGCTCCGGGACTAGCATTCACTTC

d_gene: -
abundance: -
v_gene: TRBV28
j_gene: TRBJ1-4
CDR3aa: CASSLGGTNEKLFF
CDR3nt: TGTGCCAGCAGTTTAGGGGGCACTAATGAAAAACTGTTTTTT

d_gene: TRBD1
abundance: once
v_gene: TRBV7-3
j_gene: TRBJ2-2
CDR3aa: CASSLIAQGAAGELFF
CDR3nt: TGTGCCAGCAGCTTAATCGCGCAGGGGGCAGCCGGGGAGCTGTTTTTT

d_gene: -
abundance: -
v_gene: TRBV29-1
j_gene: TRBJ2-5
CDR3aa: CSVGGRSETQYF
CDR3nt: TGCAGCGTTGGAGGCAGGTCGGAGACCCAGTACTTC

d_gene: TRBD1
abundance: -
v_gene: TRBV6-1
j_gene: TRBJ2-1
CDR3aa: CASMGQGKSNEQFF
CDR3nt: TGTGCCAGCATGGGACAGGGAAAGAGCAATGAGCAGTTCTTC

d_gene: -
abundance: -
v_gene: TRBV18
j_gene: TRBJ2-7
CDR3aa: CASSLSRGTYEQYF
CDR3nt: TGTGCCAGCTCACTCTCACGGGGAACCTACGAGCAGTACTTC

d_gene: -
abundance: medium-sized
v_gene: TRBV10-3
j_gene: TRBJ1-1
CDR3aa: CAAKRQAPHTEAFF
CDR3nt: TGTGCCGCCAAAAGACAGGCCCCCCACACTGAAGCTTTCTTT

d_gene: -
abundance: -
v_gene: TRBV6-1
j_gene: TRBJ2-2
CDR3aa: CASSALSAGGKGGELFF
CDR3nt: TGTGCCAGCAGTGCCCTCTCCGCAGGGGGGAAGGGCGGGGAGCTGTTTTTT

d_gene: -
abundance: -
v_gene: TRBV5-1
j_gene: TRBJ2-3
CDR3aa: CASASGSSGTDTQYF
CDR3nt: TGCGCCAGCGCCAGTGGGTCTAGCGGCACAGATACGCAGTATTTT

d_gene: -
abundance: -
v_gene: TRBV6-6
j_gene: TRBJ2-1
CDR3aa: CASTGTPSYNEQFF
CDR3nt: TGTGCCAGCACCGGGACTCCCTCCTACAATGAGCAGTTCTTC

d_gene: TRBD2
abundance: -
v_gene: TRBV18
j_gene: TRBJ2-2
CDR3aa: CASSTGTSANTGELFF
CDR3nt: TGTGCCAGCTCAACTGGGACTAGCGCGAACACCGGGGAGCTGTTTTTT

d_gene: TRBD1
abundance: -
v_gene: TRBV5-3
j_gene: TRBJ2-6
CDR3aa: CARSSPGTASSGANVLTF
CDR3nt: TGTGCCAGAAGCTCCCCCGGGACAGCAAGCTCTGGGGCCAACGTCCTGACTTTC

d_gene: -
abundance: -
v_gene: TRBV19
j_gene: TRBJ2-7
CDR3aa: CASSVQGGEQYF
CDR3nt: TGTGCCAGTAGCGTACAGGGCGGAGAGCAGTACTTC

d_gene: -
abundance: -
v_gene: TRBV6-1
j_gene: TRBJ1-4
CDR3aa: CASRKARREKLFF
CDR3nt: TGTGCCAGCAGGAAAGCGAGAAGGGAAAAACTGTTTTTT

d_gene: -
abundance: -
v_gene: TRBV18
j_gene: TRBJ2-5
CDR3aa: CASSPTGNRLQETQYF
CDR3nt: TGTGCCAGCTCACCCACAGGGAATCGACTTCAAGAGACCCAGTACTTC